Below are 29 T cell receptor beta chains sequenced from a single sample in a study of cytomegalovirus exposure and HLA in healthy donors (dated by TCRdb to between 2016 and 2019). Libraries were built with the immunoSEQ multiplex PCR assay. For the multiplex PCR, a mixture combining 60 forward primers for TCR Vbeta segments and 13 reverse primers for TCR Jbeta segments was used. TCRdb holds this immuneACCESS table with in-frame rearrangements only. Some clones are missing; in checked studies, unresolved V genes explain under half, and the rest has no known cause. The sample table holds roughly 140,000 clones, of which around 81% were seen once. 2.5% to 3.5% of the sample is in the top ten clones. Sequencing was performed on PBMCs. The receptor set was obtained from a male donor in good health and CMV-seronegative.

The chain joins TRBV5-4 to TRBJ2-2; 7 positions match TRBD1. The V and J ends lost 4 bases and 0 bases, in that order; junction bases with no gene match: 6. In germline, CDR1 is SGHNT, CDR2 YYREEE (reference sequence). The CDR3 runs to 16 residues. The CDR3 sequence: CASSPGQTANTGELFF. CDR3 nucleotides: TGTGCCAGCAGCCCGGGACAGACGGCGAACACCGGGGAGCTGTTTTTT.

This clone was seen just once. The chain links TRBV28 to TRBJ1-2; 7 bases fit TRBD1. Germline V gene lookup returns CDR1 MDHEN and CDR2 SYDVKM. The CDR3 runs 15 residues. V was clipped by 3 bases and J by 4 bases; unmatched bases: 8. In nucleotides, the CDR3 is TGTGCCAGCAGTTTGACAGGGTTGATAGCCTATGGCTACACCTTC. Amino acid sequence: CASSLTGLIAYGYTF.

Details on this clone: At one end, the junction sequence differs from germline, possibly due to a read error. Other nucleotide sequences from this sample produce the same CDR3. This sequence joins TRBV30 and TRBJ2-1; D is uncertain. The CDR3 spans 13 residues. Germline V lookup: CDR1 GTSNPN, CDR2 SVGIG (reference sequence). This CDR3 is CAWSTRNYNEQFF. The CDR3 DNA sequence: TGCGCCTGGAGTACACGAAACTACAATGAGCAGTTCTTC.

This clone was recorded a few times. V gene TRBV25-1 combines with J gene TRBJ2-7, with no clear D. V dropped 1 base and J dropped 1 base, with 8 bases sitting between them. This CDR3 has 14 amino acids. Germline-derived CDR1 and CDR2 are MGHDK and SYGVNS. The CDR3 spells CASSESVTSYEQYF. CDR3 DNA sequence: TGTGCCAGCAGTGAATCGGTCACTTCCTACGAGCAGTACTTC.

This clone occurred a few times. V usage is TRBV6-1 and J usage is TRBJ1-5, with 9 bases lining up with TRBD1. Germline lookup yields CDR1 MNHNS and CDR2 SASEGT. V lost 6 bases to trimming and J lost 1 base; unmatched junction nucleotides: 4. The CDR3 is 15 residues long. The CDR3: CASRWDRASNQPQHF. DNA for the CDR3: TGTGCCAGCAGATGGGACAGGGCCAGCAATCAGCCCCAGCATTTT.

The chain joins TRBV30 to TRBJ1-1; 7 nucleotides align to TRBD1. The CDR3 is 15 residues long. J lost 4 bases, V lost 1 base, and 9 bases had no gene match. The V gene's germline CDR1 is GTSNPN and CDR2 SVGIG (reference sequence). The CDR3 protein is CAWSANRGYGTEAFF. DNA for the CDR3: TGTGCCTGGAGTGCCAACAGGGGATATGGCACTGAAGCTTTCTTT.

This clone showed up just once. The chain carries TRBV5-6 and TRBJ1-1, with D unclear. The CDR3 extends over 13 amino acids. Per germline, CDR1 SGHDT and CDR2 YYEEEE. V lost 4 bases, J lost 7 bases, and 14 bases lay in between. CDR3 protein: CASSRQARDEAFF. CDR3 bases: TGTGCCAGCAGCCGGCAGGCCCGGGATGAAGCTTTCTTT.

The chain recombines TRBV6-5 with TRBJ2-2; the match to TRBD1 covers 10 bases. V lost 3 bases to trimming and J lost 4 bases; unmatched junction nucleotides: 2. Looked up from germline, CDR1 is MNHEY and CDR2 is SVGAGI. This CDR3 has 15 residues. This CDR3 is CASSYGTGVTGELFF. CDR3 coding DNA: TGTGCCAGCAGTTATGGGACAGGGGTCACCGGGGAGCTGTTTTTT.

The genes are TRBV30 and TRBJ1-1; D may be TRBD1 (6 bases). This CDR3 comprises 13 residues. The germline V and J ends were trimmed by 0 bases and 11 bases, with 16 bases remaining between them. Germline lookup yields CDR1 GTSNPN and CDR2 SVGIG (reference sequence). The CDR3 region is CAWSVVGGNGAFF. CDR3 coding DNA: TGTGCCTGGAGTGTGGTAGGGGGTAATGGTGCTTTCTTT.

This chain joins TRBV5-1 and TRBJ2-2; 8 nucleotides match TRBD1. The junction had 5 bases not matched to a gene; V was cut back by 0 bases and J by 1 base. The CDR3 contains 17 residues. CDR1 is SGHRS, CDR2 YFSETQ, per germline. The CDR3 DNA follows: TGCGCCAGCAGCTTGGTACCAGGGGGCCTGAACACCGGGGAGCTGTTTTTT. It specifies CASSLVPGGLNTGELFF.

About this clone: This same CDR3 is encoded by further DNA sequences in the sample. The chain has TRBV9 and TRBJ1-2; tentative D call: TRBD1 (5 bases). CDR1 and CDR2 from the germline V gene are SGDLS and YYNGEE. V lost 0 bases and J 7 bases, leaving 13 bases between the germline ends. This CDR3 is built from 14 residues. Here the CDR3 DNA reads TGTGCCAGCAGCGTAGCTTTGGCCGGGGGTGGCTACACCTTC. This codes for CASSVALAGGGYTF.

J is TRBJ2-1 and V is TRBV5-1, with 12 bases aligning to TRBD2. From germline, CDR1 is SGHRS and CDR2 YFSETQ. J lost 6 bases, V lost 0 bases, and 4 bases had no gene match. This CDR3 has 16 residues. DNA for the CDR3: TGCGCCAGCAGCTTGGAGACTAGCGGGAGCCCCAATGAGCAGTTCTTC. Residues: CASSLETSGSPNEQFF.

The chain combines TRBV18 with TRBJ2-7; D gene uncertain. Deletions cut 2 bases from V and 0 bases from J, with 11 bases between. The V gene's germline CDR1 is KGHSH and CDR2 LQKENI. The CDR3 is 15 residues long. The CDR3 nucleotides read TGTGCCAGCTCACCAATAAGCATAACCTCCTACGAGCAGTACTTC. Translated, it gives CASSPISITSYEQYF.

This sequence joins TRBV7-9 and TRBJ2-2, with 7 bases lining up with TRBD2. The germline CDR1 and CDR2 sequences are SEHNR and FQNEAQ (reference sequence). The V and J ends lost 1 base and 6 bases, in that order; junction bases with no gene match: 2. This CDR3 spans 14 amino acids. The CDR3 DNA follows: TGTGCCAGCAGCTTAGTGCGGGGGTCCGGGGAGCTGTTTTTT. Encoded protein: CASSLVRGSGELFF.

Points on this clone: A read error may account for a junction end that differs from germline. The chain couples TRBV19 to TRBJ1-4; 9 bases match TRBD1. CDR3 length equals 16 residues. From germline, CDR1 is LNHDA and CDR2 SQIVND (reference sequence). The CDR3 DNA sequence: TGTGCCTGTAGTAGGGGACAGGGAAAAGTAGGCGAAAAACTGTTTTTT. Its protein is CACSRGQGKVGEKLFF.

The chain recombines TRBV5-1 with TRBJ2-7, with a weak D call TRBD1 (6 bases). The CDR3 loop spans 13 amino acids. Germline V gene sequence: CDR1 SGHRS, CDR2 YFSETQ. The V gene lost 0 bases and the J gene lost 12 bases, with 16 bases spanning the gap. As DNA, the CDR3 is TGCGCCAGCAGCTTGGCGGGACACTCGGCGGTGTACTTC. Its translation: CASSLAGHSAVYF.

This CDR3 is CASSQPGAEDYGYTF. CDR3 sequence (DNA): TGTGCCAGCAGCCAGCCAGGGGCGGAGGACTATGGCTACACCTTC. This chain links TRBV14 with TRBJ1-2, with D possibly TRBD1 on 6 matching bases. Trimming pared 3 bases from V and 3 bases from J, leaving 14 bases between. The CDR3 covers 15 residues. Germline CDR1 and CDR2: SGHDN and FVKESK.

J is TRBJ2-2 and V is TRBV5-1; 11 bases fit TRBD2. Trimming at V came to 5 bases and at J to 4 bases, leaving 4 bases not matched to a gene. Germline V gene data show CDR1 as SGHRS and CDR2 as YFSETQ. The CDR3 contains 15 residues. DNA for the CDR3: TGCGCCAGCAGGACTAGCGGGGTTCCCACCGGGGAGCTGTTTTTT. Residues: CASRTSGVPTGELFF.

The count of this clone is one. The chain links TRBV27 to TRBJ1-1, with a tentative D call TRBD1 (6 bases). This CDR3 has 14 residues. Trimming left V 6 bases short and J 5 bases short, with 16 bases between. Per the germline V gene, CDR1 is MNHEY and CDR2 is SMNVEV (reference sequence). The CDR3 region is CASSSRGAETEAFF. CDR3 DNA sequence: TGTGCCAGCAGCAGCCGGGGGGCAGAAACTGAAGCTTTCTTT.

This chain connects TRBV7-3 to TRBJ1-2; 9 nucleotides match TRBD1. The germline V gene encodes CDR1 SGHTA and CDR2 FQGTGA. There are 16 residues in the CDR3. Trimming removed 5 bases from V and 7 bases from J; junction bases left unmatched: 14. In DNA, the CDR3 is TGTGCCAGCAGCCCGACGCTAGGGACAGGGTTTCGTGGCTACACCTTC. It yields the protein CASSPTLGTGFRGYTF.

The rearrangement links TRBV7-6 to TRBJ1-4; D is possibly TRBD1 (6 bases). Trimming stripped 9 bases from V and 5 bases from J, with 13 bases between. CDR1 is SGHVS and CDR2 is FNYEAQ in the germline V gene. The CDR3 consists of 13 residues. CDR3 amino acids: CARLKTGNEKLFF. As DNA, the CDR3 is TGTGCCAGACTTAAGACAGGCAATGAAAAACTGTTTTTT.

This rearrangement joins TRBV6-5 to TRBJ2-7, with D perhaps matching TRBD1 (6 bases). Germline V gene sequence: CDR1 MNHEY, CDR2 SVGAGI. Trimming stripped 5 bases from V and 6 bases from J, with 8 bases between. This CDR3 has 11 residues. CDR3 sequence: CASSIGGEQYF. The CDR3 region has the DNA TGTGCCAGCAGTATAGGGGGCGAGCAGTACTTC.

The chain uses TRBV5-1 and TRBJ1-2; no clear D gene. Per the germline V gene, CDR1 is SGHRS and CDR2 is YFSETQ. Trimming stripped 0 bases from V and 1 base from J, with 10 bases between. This CDR3 region has 15 residues. CDR3 DNA sequence: TGCGCCAGCAGCTTGGGGGCCGCCTTTAACTATGGCTACACCTTC. Encoded protein: CASSLGAAFNYGYTF.

The gene calls are TRBV4-2 and TRBJ2-1; 10 bases agree with TRBD2. Germline loops: CDR1 LGHNA, CDR2 YNFKEQ. V dropped 1 base and J dropped 0; count of bases not matched to a gene: 3. The CDR3 loop spans 17 amino acids. CDR3 protein: CASSQGTSGHSYNEQFF. The DNA of the CDR3 is TGTGCCAGCAGCCAAGGGACTAGCGGCCACTCCTACAATGAGCAGTTCTTC.

Only one count was recorded for this clone. One junction end does not reproduce the germline sequence, and a read error may be involved. V and J are TRBV7-2 and TRBJ2-7; tentatively, D is TRBD2 (6 bases). The CDR3 contains 13 residues. Germline CDR1 reads SGHTA; CDR2 reads FQGNSA. The CDR3 loop is CASSLYPKSGAEF. The CDR3 region has the DNA TGTGCCAGCAGCTTATACCCTAAATCGGGAGCAGAGTTC.

In this sample, this clone turned up a few times. The genes are TRBV18 and TRBJ2-5, with TRBD1 matching over 8 bases. The DNA end favors TRBJ2-7, so the J call may be wrong. Germline CDR1 KGHSH, CDR2 LQKENI. There are 14 residues in the CDR3. The CDR3 region has the DNA TGTGCCAGCTCACCCAGGGGGCGCTGGGGCGAGCAGTACTTC. It codes for CASSPRGRWGEQYF.

V gene TRBV18 combines with J gene TRBJ1-1; no clear D gene. Germline V gene lookup returns CDR1 KGHSH and CDR2 LQKENI. V lost 5 bases and J 0 bases, leaving 7 bases between the germline ends. CDR3 length equals 13 residues. The CDR3: CASSSSVNTEAFF. The CDR3 region has the DNA TGTGCCAGCTCATCCTCAGTGAACACTGAAGCTTTCTTT.

The V call is TRBV30, the J call TRBJ2-1, with 11 bases that match TRBD2. Germline V gives CDR1 GTSNPN, CDR2 SVGIG (reference sequence). J was trimmed by 2 bases and V by 3 bases; bases with no gene match: 12. This CDR3 comprises 18 residues. The CDR3, as DNA: TGTGCCTGGAGCCGTAGCGGGGGGGCCTATGGGACCTACAATGAGCAGTTCTTC. Its translation: CAWSRSGGAYGTYNEQFF.

The chain uses TRBV7-9 and TRBJ2-1; TRBD1 is a possible D gene (5 bases). Trimming stripped 4 bases from V and 1 base from J, with 17 bases between. Germline lookup yields CDR1 SEHNR and CDR2 FQNEAQ (reference sequence). CDR3 length: 17 residues. The CDR3 here is CASSWAPRVESYNEQFF. The CDR3, as DNA: TGTGCCAGCAGCTGGGCACCCAGGGTTGAGTCCTACAATGAGCAGTTCTTC.